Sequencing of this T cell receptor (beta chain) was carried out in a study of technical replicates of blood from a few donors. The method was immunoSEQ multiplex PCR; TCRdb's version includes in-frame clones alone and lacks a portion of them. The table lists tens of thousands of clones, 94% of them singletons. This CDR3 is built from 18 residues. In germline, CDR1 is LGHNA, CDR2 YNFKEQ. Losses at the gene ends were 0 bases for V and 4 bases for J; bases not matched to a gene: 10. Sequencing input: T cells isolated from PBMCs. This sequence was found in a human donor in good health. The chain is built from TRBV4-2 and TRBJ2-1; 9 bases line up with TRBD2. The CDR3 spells CASSQDHVGRGGYNEQFF. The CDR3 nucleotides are TGTGCCAGCAGCCAAGATCATGTTGGGCGGGGGGGATACAATGAGCAGTTCTTC.